This TCR beta chain was identified during a study of control samples from healthy donors and cancer patients. Using immunoSEQ multiplex PCR, the repertoire was profiled, and TCRdb retains in-frame clones only, with some absent. The sample totals some 180,000 clones. The CDR3 length is 17 residues. Trimming took 4 bases from V and 0 from J, leaving 16 bases between them. Germline V gene sequence: CDR1 MGHRA, CDR2 YSYEKL. The source of this sequence is a woman in her twenties or thirties in good health. Sequencing was carried out using blood. The rearrangement links TRBV4-1 to TRBJ1-5, with D uncertain. The CDR3 DNA is TGCGCCAGCAGCCCCTTTCAAGGACGCTTTAGCAATCAGCCCCAGCATTTT. Translating gives CASSPFQGRFSNQPQHF.